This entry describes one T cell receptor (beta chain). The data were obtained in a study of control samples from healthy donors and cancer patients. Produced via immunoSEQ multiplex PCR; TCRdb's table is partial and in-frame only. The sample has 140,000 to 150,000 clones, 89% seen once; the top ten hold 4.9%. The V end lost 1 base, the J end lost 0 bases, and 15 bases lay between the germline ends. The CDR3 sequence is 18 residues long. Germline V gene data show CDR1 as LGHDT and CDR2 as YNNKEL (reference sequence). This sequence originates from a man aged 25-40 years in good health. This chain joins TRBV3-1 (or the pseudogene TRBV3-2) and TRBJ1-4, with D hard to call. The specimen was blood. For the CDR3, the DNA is TGTGCCAGCAGCCAAGTGACCGGGATCGCCGCAACTAATGAAAAACTGTTTTTT. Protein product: CASSQVTGIAATNEKLFF.